This TCR beta chain was captured by sequencing in a study of blood T cells in healthy people across ages. CDR3 length: 13 amino acids. Germline V CDR1 and CDR2: MNHEY, SMNVEV (reference sequence). For the second PCR, which ran for about 6 to 11 cycles, a sample-barcoded 5' primer and a J-beta primer mix were used. A single record per CDR3 protein comes from TCRdb applying MiXCR to the 5' RACE reads. The sample records more than 650,000 distinct CDR3 sequences, about 26% being singletons. These same records also appear under a second study, on T cells of mothers and their children.

Sequenced material: blood. The sequence was collected from a boy younger than 18 in good health. The gene calls are TRBV27 and TRBJ2-1, with unresolved D. The J call may be in error: the DNA end matches TRBJ2-7 better. The DNA of the CDR3 is TGTGCCAGCAGTTTATCGATTTACTACGAGCAGTACTTC. It codes for CASSLSIYYEQYF.